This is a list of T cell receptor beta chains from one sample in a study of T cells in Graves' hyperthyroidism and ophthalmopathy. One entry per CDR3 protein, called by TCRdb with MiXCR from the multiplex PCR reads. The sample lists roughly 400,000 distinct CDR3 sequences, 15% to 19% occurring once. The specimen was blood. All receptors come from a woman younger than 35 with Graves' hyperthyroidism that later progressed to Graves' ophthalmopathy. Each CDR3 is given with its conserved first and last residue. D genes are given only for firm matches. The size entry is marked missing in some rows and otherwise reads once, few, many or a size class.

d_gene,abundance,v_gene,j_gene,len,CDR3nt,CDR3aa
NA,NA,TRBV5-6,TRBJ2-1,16,TGTGCCAGCAGCTTGGCGGCCGGGGGCGCGAGCAATGAGCAGTTCTTC,CASSLAAGGASNEQFF
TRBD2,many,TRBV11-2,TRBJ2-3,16,TGTGCCAGCAGCTTAATCACTAGCGGCCCTACAGATACGCAGTATTTT,CASSLITSGPTDTQYF
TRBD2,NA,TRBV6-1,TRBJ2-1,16,TGTGCCAGCAGCTTTGGACTAGCGGGGTGGGGAAATGAGCAGTTCTTC,CASSFGLAGWGNEQFF
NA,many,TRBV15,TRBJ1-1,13,TGTGCCACCAGCACCCCTTGGAGCACTGAAGCTTTCTTT,CATSTPWSTEAFF
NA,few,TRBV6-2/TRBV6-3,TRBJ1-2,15,TGTGCCAGCAGTTACTCGATCTGGGGGCAGGGTGGCTACACCTTC,CASSYSIWGQGGYTF
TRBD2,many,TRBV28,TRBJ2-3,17,TGTGCCAGCAGTTCCCTAGGACTAGCGGGTCGCACAGATACGCAGTATTTT,CASSSLGLAGRTDTQYF
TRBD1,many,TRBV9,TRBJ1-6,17,TGTGCCAGCAGCTTACATCACCTCCGGGACAGCTATTCACCCCTCCACTTT,CASSLHHLRDSYSPLHF
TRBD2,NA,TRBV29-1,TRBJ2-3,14,TGCAGTGGCCAGACTAGCGGGGGCACAGATACGCAGTATTTT,CSGQTSGGTDTQYF
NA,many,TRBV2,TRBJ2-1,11,TGTGCCAGCAGTGGGTGGAATGAGCAGTTCTTC,CASSGWNEQFF
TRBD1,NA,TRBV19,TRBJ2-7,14,TGTGCCAGTAGTCCGAAGACAGGGGGCTACGAGCAGTACTTC,CASSPKTGGYEQYF
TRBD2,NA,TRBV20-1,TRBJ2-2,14,TGCAGTGCTACCCCTAGCGGGAGCGTCGGGGAGCTGTTTTTT,CSATPSGSVGELFF
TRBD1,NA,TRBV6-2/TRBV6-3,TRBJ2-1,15,TGTGCCAGCAGAGTCGACAGGGTTTTCTACAATGAGCAGTTCTTC,CASRVDRVFYNEQFF
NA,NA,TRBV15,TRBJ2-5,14,TGTGCCACCAGCAGAGCAGGTGGGGACGAGACCCAGTACTTC,CATSRAGGDETQYF
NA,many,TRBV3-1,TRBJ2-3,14,TGTGCCAGCAGCCTCCGGACAGCCACAGATACGCAGTATTTT,CASSLRTATDTQYF
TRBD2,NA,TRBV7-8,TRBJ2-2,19,TGTGCCAGCAGCTTAGCTCACCCGACTAGCGGGAGGAACACCGGGGAGCTGTTTTTT,CASSLAHPTSGRNTGELFF
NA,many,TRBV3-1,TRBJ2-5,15,TGTGCCAGCAACCACGCATTTGGACAGCAAGAGACCCAGTACTTC,CASNHAFGQQETQYF
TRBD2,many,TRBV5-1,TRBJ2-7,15,TGCGCCAGCAGCCCTGGGACTAGCGTTGGCTACGAGCAGTACTTC,CASSPGTSVGYEQYF
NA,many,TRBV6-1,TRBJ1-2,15,TGTGCCAGCACGGACAGAACACGCGCCGGCTATGGCTACACCTTC,CASTDRTRAGYGYTF
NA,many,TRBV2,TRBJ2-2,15,TGTGCCAGCAGTGCATCAGGGACGGTCACCGGGGAGCTGTTTTTT,CASSASGTVTGELFF
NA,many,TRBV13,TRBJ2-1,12,TGTGCCAGCGGGGTTATCCGCAATGAGCAGTTCTTC,CASGVIRNEQFF
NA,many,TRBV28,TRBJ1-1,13,TGTGCCAGCAGCTATACAGTGAGCACTGAAGCTTTCTTT,CASSYTVSTEAFF
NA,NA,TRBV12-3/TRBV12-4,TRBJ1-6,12,TGTGCCAGCAGTTTACCGCCGTCACCCCTCCACTTT,CASSLPPSPLHF
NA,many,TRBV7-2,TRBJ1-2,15,TGTGCCAGCAACTCACGGGGAGGGGGTGATGATGGCTACACCTTC,CASNSRGGGDDGYTF
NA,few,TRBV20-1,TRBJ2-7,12,TGCAGTGCTGACCCACGGAGTGGCGAGCAGTACTTC,CSADPRSGEQYF
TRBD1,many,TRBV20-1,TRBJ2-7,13,TGCAGTGCTAGCAGGGGGCGATCCTACGAGCAGTACTTC,CSASRGRSYEQYF
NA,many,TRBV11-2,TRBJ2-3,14,TGTGCCAGCAGCTTAGAGGGGTTGGGGACTTGGGAGTATTTT,CASSLEGLGTWEYF
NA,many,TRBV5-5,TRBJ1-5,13,TGTGCCAGCAGCTTGCATGGCAATCAGCCCCAGCATTTT,CASSLHGNQPQHF
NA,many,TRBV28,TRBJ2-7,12,TGTGCCACCACGAGTGGAAACCACGAGCAGTACTTC,CATTSGNHEQYF
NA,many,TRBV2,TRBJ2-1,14,TGTGCCAGCAGTCGTGAAGGGTCCTACAATGAGCAGTTCTTC,CASSREGSYNEQFF
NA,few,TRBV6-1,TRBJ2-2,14,TGTGCCAGCAGGCCTTACAGGGATCTCGGGGAGCTGTTTTTT,CASRPYRDLGELFF
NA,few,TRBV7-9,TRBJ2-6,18,TGTGCCAGCAGCTTAAGTCAGAGGGGCGGCTCTGGGGCCAACGTCCTGACTTTC,CASSLSQRGGSGANVLTF
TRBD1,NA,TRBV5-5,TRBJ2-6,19,TGTGCCAGCAGCTTCGAACAGGGGCTCTCGGTCTCTGGGGCCAACGTCCTGACTTTC,CASSFEQGLSVSGANVLTF
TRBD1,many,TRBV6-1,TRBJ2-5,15,TGTGCCAGCAGTTACTGGACAGGGGGTGGAGAGACCCAGTACTTC,CASSYWTGGGETQYF
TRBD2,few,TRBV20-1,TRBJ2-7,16,TGCAGTACGTTCAGGGCTAGCGGGAGGGAATCCTACGAGCAGTACTTC,CSTFRASGRESYEQYF
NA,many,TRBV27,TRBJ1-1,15,TGTGCCAGCAGTCTCCGGACAAGATACCTAACTGAAGCTTTCTTT,CASSLRTRYLTEAFF
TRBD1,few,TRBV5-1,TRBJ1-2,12,TGCGCCATACACAGGGGCGTGCATGGCTACACCTTC,CAIHRGVHGYTF
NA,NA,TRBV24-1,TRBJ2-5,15,TGTGCCACCAGTGACCACTCCAAGCCTCAAGAGACCCAGTACTTC,CATSDHSKPQETQYF
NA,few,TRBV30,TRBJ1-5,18,TGTGCCTGGAGTGTTTTTAGGAGAAAAGACGGGATAAATCAGCCCCAGCATTTT,CAWSVFRRKDGINQPQHF